What follows is one T cell receptor beta chain and its context. Its specificity is unknown. CDR1 and CDR2 (germline): DFQATT, SNEGSKA (reference sequence). V was shortened by 3 bases and J by 4 bases, with 18 bases between the two germline ends. CDR3 length equals 16 residues. CD4+ T cell IFNgamma after overnight CMV lysate exposure gave donor CMV status. CD4 T cells were positively selected, then CD8 T cells from the CD4-negative fraction. The data belong to a study of naive and memory T cell subsets. General study findings and limits: Over 95% of naive TCR sequences appeared only once after error correction, unlike memory subsets. Possibly reflecting memory cells re-expressing CD45RA, a few larger clonotypes occurred in naive repertoires, especially CD8.

An equimolar mix of two oligonucleotides served as the beta constant-region primer for TRBC1 and TRBC2. Ligated cDNA was amplified by four rounds of PCR with nested alpha and beta constant-region primers and SP2. Ligation attached a single-stranded oligonucleotide with a 12-nucleotide UMI and the SP2 primer to the cDNA 3' end. One entry per CDR3 protein results from TCRdb running MiXCR on the UMI-ligation and nested PCR reads. The sample lists 130,000 to 150,000 distinct CDR3 sequences, about 23% occurring once. The origin of this receptor is a human donor in good health. The V call is TRBV20-1, the J call TRBJ1-4; no reliable D call. The specimen was naive CD4+ T cells from blood. The DNA for the CDR3 is TGCAGTGCTAGGGGCGACACAAGTGGTAGTAATGAAAAACTGTTTTTT. This codes for CSARGDTSGSNEKLFF.